This entry is about one TCR beta chain. Its specificity is not known. The data were obtained in a study of T cell responses to AZD1222 COVID-19 vaccine. Findings of the study overall: There were mostly white British donors and more females than males, and clonal diversity was possibly underestimated. Vaccine-associated CD4 TCRs ranged over spike, dominating at 160-218 and 743-854.

Timing groups of about 4 and about 12 weeks for second doses were pooled. Trimming left V 2 bases short and J 4 bases short, with 8 bases between. The CDR3 contains 14 residues. Germline lookup yields CDR1 SGHTA and CDR2 FQGTGA. TCRdb's copy holds only in-frame clones and misses some; the assay was immunoSEQ multiplex PCR. The table lists around 180,000 clones, roughly 91% of them singletons. The V and J genes are TRBV7-3 and TRBJ2-2; D is perhaps TRBD1 (6 bases). The specimen was peripheral blood, collected 28 days after the second AZD1222 dose. This receptor was taken from an adult who received the AZD1222 COVID-19 vaccine. The CDR3 protein is CASSLQGSTGELFF. The CDR3 DNA is TGTGCCAGCAGCTTACAGGGGAGCACCGGGGAGCTGTTTTTT.